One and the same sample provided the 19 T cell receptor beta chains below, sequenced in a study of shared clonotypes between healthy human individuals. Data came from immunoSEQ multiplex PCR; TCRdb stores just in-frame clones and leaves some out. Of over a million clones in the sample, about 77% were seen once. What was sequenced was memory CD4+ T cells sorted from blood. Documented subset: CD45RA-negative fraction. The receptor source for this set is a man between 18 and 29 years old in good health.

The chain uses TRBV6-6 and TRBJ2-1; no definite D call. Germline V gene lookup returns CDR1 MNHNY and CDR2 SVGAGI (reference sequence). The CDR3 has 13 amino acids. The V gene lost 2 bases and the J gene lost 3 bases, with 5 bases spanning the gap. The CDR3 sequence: CASSYPDYNEQFF. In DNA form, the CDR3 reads TGTGCCAGCAGTTACCCCGACTACAATGAGCAGTTCTTC.

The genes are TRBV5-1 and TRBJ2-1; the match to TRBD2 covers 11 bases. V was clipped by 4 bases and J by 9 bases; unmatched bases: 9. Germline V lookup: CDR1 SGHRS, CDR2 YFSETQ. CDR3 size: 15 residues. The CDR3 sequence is CASSKEGLAASEQFF. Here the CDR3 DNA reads TGCGCCAGCAGCAAGGAGGGACTAGCGGCGTCTGAGCAGTTCTTC.

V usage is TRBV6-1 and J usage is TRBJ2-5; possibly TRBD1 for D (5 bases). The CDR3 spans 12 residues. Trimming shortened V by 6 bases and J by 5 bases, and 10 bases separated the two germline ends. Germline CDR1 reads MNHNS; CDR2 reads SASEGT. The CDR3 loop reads CASSPGLETQYF. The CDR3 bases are TGTGCCAGCAGCCCAGGGTTGGAGACCCAGTACTTC.

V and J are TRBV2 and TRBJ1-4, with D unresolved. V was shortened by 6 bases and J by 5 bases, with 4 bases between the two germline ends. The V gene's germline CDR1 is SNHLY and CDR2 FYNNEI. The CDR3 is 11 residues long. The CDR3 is CASSENEKLFF. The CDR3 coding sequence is TGTGCCAGCAGCGAAAATGAAAAACTGTTTTTT.

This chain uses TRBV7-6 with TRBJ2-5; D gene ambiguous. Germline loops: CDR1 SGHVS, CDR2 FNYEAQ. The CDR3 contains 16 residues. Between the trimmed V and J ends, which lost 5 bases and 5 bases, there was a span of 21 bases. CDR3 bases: TGTGCCAGCAGCCGACGGACCCTCAGGTTGGGTGAGACCCAGTACTTC. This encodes CASSRRTLRLGETQYF.

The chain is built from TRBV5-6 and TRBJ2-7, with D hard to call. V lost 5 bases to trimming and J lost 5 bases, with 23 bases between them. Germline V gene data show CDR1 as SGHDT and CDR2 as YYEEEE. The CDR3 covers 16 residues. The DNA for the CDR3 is TGTGCCAGCAGTACAATCGGCCTCAACACCCAAAACGAGCAGTACTTC. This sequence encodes CASSTIGLNTQNEQYF.

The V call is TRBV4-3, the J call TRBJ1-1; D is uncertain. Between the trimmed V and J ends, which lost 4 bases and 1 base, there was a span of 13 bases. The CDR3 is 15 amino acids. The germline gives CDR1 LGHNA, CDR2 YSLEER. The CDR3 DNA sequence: TGCGCCAGCAGCCCCGGGCGGGAATCGAACACTGAAGCTTTCTTT. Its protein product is CASSPGRESNTEAFF.

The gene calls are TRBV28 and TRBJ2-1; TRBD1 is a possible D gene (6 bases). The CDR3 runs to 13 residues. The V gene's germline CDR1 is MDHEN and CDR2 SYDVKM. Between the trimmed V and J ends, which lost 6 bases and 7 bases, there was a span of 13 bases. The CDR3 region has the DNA TGTGCCAGCAGCACCTGGACAGAAAATGAGCAGTTCTTC. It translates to CASSTWTENEQFF. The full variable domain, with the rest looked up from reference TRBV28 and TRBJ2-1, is DVKVTQSSRYLVKRTGEKVFLECVQDMDHENMFWYRQDPGLGLRLIYFSYDVKMKEKGDIPEGYSVSREKKERFSLILESASTNQTSMYLCASSTWTENEQFFGPGTRLTVL.

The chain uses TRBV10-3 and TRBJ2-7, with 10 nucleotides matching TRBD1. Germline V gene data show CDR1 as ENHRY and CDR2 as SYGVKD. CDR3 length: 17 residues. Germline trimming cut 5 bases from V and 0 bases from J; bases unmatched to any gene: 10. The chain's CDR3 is CAISPRTGGAGSYEQYF. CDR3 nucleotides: TGTGCCATCAGTCCACGGACAGGGGGTGCGGGCTCCTACGAGCAGTACTTC.

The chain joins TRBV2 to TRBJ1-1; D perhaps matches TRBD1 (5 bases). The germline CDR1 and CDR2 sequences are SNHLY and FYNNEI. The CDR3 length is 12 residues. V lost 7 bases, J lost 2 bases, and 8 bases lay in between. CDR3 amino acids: CASTRDNTEAFF. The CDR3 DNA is TGTGCCAGCACGAGGGACAACACTGAAGCTTTCTTT.

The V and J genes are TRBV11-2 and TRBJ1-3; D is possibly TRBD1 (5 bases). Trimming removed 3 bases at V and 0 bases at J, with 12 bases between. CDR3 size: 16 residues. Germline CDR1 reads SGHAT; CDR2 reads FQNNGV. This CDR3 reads CASSFGGANSGNTIYF. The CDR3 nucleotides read TGTGCCAGCAGCTTTGGAGGGGCGAACTCTGGAAACACCATATATTTT.

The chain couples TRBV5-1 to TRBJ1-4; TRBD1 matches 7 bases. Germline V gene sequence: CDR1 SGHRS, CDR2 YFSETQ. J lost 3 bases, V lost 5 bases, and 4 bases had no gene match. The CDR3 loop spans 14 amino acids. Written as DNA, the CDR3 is TGCGCCAGCAGTTCCAGGGGGGCTAATGAAAAACTGTTTTTT. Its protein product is CASSSRGANEKLFF. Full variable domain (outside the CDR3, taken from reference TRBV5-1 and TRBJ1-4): KAGVTQTPRYLIKTRGQQVTLSCSPISGHRSVSWYQQTPGQGLQFLFEYFSETQRNKGNFPGRFSGRQFSNSRSEMNVSTLELGDSALYLCASSSRGANEKLFFGSGTQLSVL.

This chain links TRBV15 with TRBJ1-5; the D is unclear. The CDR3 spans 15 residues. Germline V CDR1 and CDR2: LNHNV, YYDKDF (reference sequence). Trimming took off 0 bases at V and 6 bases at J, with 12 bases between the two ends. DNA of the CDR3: TGTGCCACCAGCAGAGACACAGCAACTCCTCAGCCCCAGCATTTT. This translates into CATSRDTATPQPQHF.

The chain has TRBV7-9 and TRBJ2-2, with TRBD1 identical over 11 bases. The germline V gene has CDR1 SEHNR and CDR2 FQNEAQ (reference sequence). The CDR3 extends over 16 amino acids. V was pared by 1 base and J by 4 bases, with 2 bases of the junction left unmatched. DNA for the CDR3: TGTGCCAGCAGCTTAGAGGGGACAGGGGGCACCGGGGAGCTGTTTTTT. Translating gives CASSLEGTGGTGELFF.

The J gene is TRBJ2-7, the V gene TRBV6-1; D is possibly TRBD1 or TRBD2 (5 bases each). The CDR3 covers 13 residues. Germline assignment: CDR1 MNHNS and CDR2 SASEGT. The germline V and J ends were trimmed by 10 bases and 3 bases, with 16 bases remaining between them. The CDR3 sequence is CAIDRDGVYEQYF. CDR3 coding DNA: TGTGCCATTGACCGGGACGGTGTCTACGAGCAGTACTTC.

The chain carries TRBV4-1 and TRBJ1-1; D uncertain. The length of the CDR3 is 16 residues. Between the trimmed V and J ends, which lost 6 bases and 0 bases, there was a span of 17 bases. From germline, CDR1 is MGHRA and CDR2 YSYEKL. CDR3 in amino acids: CASSTTPPPMNTEAFF. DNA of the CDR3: TGCGCCAGCAGTACAACCCCTCCCCCGATGAACACTGAAGCTTTCTTT.

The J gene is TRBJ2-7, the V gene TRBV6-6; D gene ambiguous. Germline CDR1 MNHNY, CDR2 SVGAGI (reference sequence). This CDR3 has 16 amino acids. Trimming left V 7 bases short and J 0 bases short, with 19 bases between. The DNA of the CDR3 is TGTGCCAGCACCCAAGGCACGGCCCGTCTCTCCTACGAGCAGTACTTC. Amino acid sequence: CASTQGTARLSYEQYF.

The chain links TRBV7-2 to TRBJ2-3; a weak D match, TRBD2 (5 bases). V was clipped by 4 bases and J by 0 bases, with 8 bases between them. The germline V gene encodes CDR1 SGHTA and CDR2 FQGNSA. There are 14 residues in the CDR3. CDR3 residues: CASSYRDSTDTQYF. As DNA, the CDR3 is TGTGCCAGCAGCTATCGGGATAGCACAGATACGCAGTATTTT. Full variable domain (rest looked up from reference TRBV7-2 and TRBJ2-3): GAGVSQSPSNKVTEKGKDVELRCDPISGHTALYWYRQSLGQGLEFLIYFQGNSAPDKSGLPSDRFSAERTGGSVSTLTIQRTQQEDSAVYLCASSYRDSTDTQYFGPGTRLTVL.

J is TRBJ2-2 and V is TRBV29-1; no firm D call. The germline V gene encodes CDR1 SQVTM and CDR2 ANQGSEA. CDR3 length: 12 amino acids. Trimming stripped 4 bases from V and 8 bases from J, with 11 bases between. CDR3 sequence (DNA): TGCAGCGTTGTGGTCACCCAGGGGGAGCTGTTTTTT. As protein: CSVVVTQGELFF.